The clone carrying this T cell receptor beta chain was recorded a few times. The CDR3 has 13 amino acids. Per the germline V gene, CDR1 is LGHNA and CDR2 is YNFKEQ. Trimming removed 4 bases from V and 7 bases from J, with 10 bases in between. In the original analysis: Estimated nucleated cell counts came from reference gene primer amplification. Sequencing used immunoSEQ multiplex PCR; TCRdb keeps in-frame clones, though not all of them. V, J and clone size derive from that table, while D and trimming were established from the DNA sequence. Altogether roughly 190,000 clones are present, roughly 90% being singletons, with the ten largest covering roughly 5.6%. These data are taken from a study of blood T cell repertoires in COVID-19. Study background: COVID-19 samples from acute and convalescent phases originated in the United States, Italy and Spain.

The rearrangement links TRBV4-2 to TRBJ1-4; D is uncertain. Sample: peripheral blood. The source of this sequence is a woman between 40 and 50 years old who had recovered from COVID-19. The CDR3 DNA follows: TGTGCCAGCAGCCTATCAGGTTCTGAAAAACTGTTTTTT. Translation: CASSLSGSEKLFF.